This passage covers 3 T cell receptor beta chains from one sample sequenced in a study of ipilimumab plus nivolumab after autologous stem cell transplantation. This table comes from immunoSEQ multiplex PCR, and its TCRdb copy is limited to in-frame clones, with some not included. The sample consists of about 43,000 clones, 88% of them appearing once. The sequences come from PBMCs, collected in a trial of ipilimumab plus nivolumab as post-transplant consolidation. The receptors originated from a male donor with multiple myeloma.

This chain uses TRBV5-4 with TRBJ2-2; D gene ambiguous. The CDR3 extends over 14 amino acids. V was pared by 0 bases and J by 6 bases, with 9 bases between. The germline V gene has CDR1 SGHNT and CDR2 YYREEE (reference sequence). As DNA, the CDR3 is TGTGCCAGCAGCTTGGGGCGAGGCTCCGGGGAGCTGTTTTTT. This gives the protein CASSLGRGSGELFF.

The V call is TRBV6-5, the J call TRBJ2-7, with D tentatively TRBD2 (7 bases). The CDR3 has 16 amino acids. Germline V gene lookup returns CDR1 MNHEY and CDR2 SVGAGI. With 4 bases removed from V and 2 bases from J, the gap between germline ends came to 18 bases. CDR3 loop: CASSFSGGGSPYEQYF. As DNA, the CDR3 is TGTGCCAGCAGTTTCAGTGGGGGCGGGAGCCCCTACGAGCAGTACTTC.

This clone was picked up a small number of times. This rearrangement joins TRBV2 to TRBJ1-1; possible D gene TRBD1, 6 bases. Trimming removed 5 bases at V and 1 base at J, with 8 bases between. Per germline, CDR1 SNHLY and CDR2 FYNNEI. CDR3 length: 13 residues. The CDR3: CASSRDTNTEAFF. DNA for the CDR3: TGTGCCAGCAGTCGGGACACGAACACTGAAGCTTTCTTT. Full variable domain (rest looked up from reference TRBV2 and TRBJ1-1): EPEVTQTPSHQVTQMGQEVILRCVPISNHLYFYWYRQILGQKVEFLVSFYNNEISEKSEIFDDQFSVERPDGSNFTLKIRSTKLEDSAMYFCASSRDTNTEAFFGQGTRLTVV.